This T cell receptor (beta chain) was sequenced in a study of shared clonotypes between healthy human individuals. Looking at the study overall: With ages of 18 to 49, the donors were a couple of women and three men. Findings of the study overall: Shared clonotypes: about 5% naive CD4, 3% to 3.5% naive CD8, around 2.2% memory CD4, more than 0.3% memory CD8.

Points on this clone: The antigen is not known.

Each replicate PCR on the sorted subsets used about 0.2 ug DNA (approximately 33,000 T cell genomes). Profiling relied on immunoSEQ multiplex PCR, and the TCRdb table lists in-frame clones only, not all of them. The repertoire holds hundreds of thousands of clones, with approximately 96% as singletons. Naivety among CD8 cells was defined by CD45RO negativity and positive CCR7 selection, thereby excluding terminally differentiated effector memory CD45RA+ cells. Adult Caucasians living in Nashville, Tennessee made up all of the donors. This CDR3 is built from 16 residues. V gave up 2 bases and J gave up 1 base; unmatched junction bases: 5. Germline V gene sequence: CDR1 MGHRA, CDR2 YSYEKL.

Sequenced sample: naive CD8+ T cells sorted from blood. The TCR originated in a young woman in good health. J is TRBJ1-1 and V is TRBV4-1; TRBD1 agrees at 9 bases. CDR3 in DNA: TGCGCCAGCAGCCAAAGGGAGGGACAGGGGAACACTGAAGCTTTCTTT. The encoded protein is CASSQREGQGNTEAFF.